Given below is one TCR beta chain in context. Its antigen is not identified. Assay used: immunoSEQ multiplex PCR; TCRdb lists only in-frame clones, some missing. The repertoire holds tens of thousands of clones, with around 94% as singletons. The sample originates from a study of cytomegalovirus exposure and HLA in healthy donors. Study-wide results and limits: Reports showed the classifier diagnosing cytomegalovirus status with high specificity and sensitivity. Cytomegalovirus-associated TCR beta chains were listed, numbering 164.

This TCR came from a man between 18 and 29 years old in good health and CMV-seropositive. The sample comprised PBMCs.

In DNA, the CDR3 is TGTGCCAGCAGCAAAGTGTGGGCCAGACTAGCGGGAGGAGGGAAAGATACGCAGTATTTT. Its protein is CASSKVWARLAGGGKDTQYF. This chain connects TRBV21-1 to TRBJ2-3; the D call of TRBD2 is as the table states it, not checked on the DNA. TRBV21-1 is a recognized pseudogene. The CDR3 contains 20 residues.